This entry lists 9 T cell receptor beta chains sequenced from one sample in a study of Graves' ophthalmopathy and Graves' hyperthyroidism. TCR beta CDR3 regions were amplified from RNA transcripts. Second-round multiplex PCR came after a first-round RT-PCR that employed HTBI primers. In TCRdb, the multiplex PCR reads were re-called with MiXCR into one record per CDR3 protein. Found here are hundreds of thousands of distinct CDR3 sequences, 40% of them singletons; the top ten hold less than 55%. Material: peripheral blood. The source is an adult man with Graves' ophthalmopathy.

Concerning this clonotype itself: This may be a read error: a much more frequent sequence differs by one nucleotide. J is TRBJ2-5 and V is TRBV6-6; either TRBD1 or TRBD2 may supply D (5 bases each). Germline V lookup: CDR1 MNHNY, CDR2 SVGAGI (reference sequence). The V and J ends lost 2 bases and 7 bases respectively, with 11 bases between them. This CDR3 has 13 amino acids. CDR3 nucleotides: TGTGCCAGCAGTTACCCGAGGGGCGGGACCCAGTACTTC. Translating it yields CASSYPRGGTQYF.

Worth noting for this clonotype: A read error is possible here, since a much larger clone lies one base away. This chain links TRBV7-3 with TRBJ1-6; D unresolved. CDR3 length: 15 residues. CDR1 and CDR2 (germline): SGHTA, FQGTGA. The V gene lost 0 bases and the J gene lost 7 bases, with 10 bases spanning the gap. The CDR3 sequence: CASSLTHTPNSPLHF. CDR3 DNA: TGTGCCAGCAGCTTAACTCACACGCCCAATTCACCCCTCCACTTT.

V is TRBV29-1 and J is TRBJ1-2; a possible D gene is TRBD1 (5 bases). Looked up from germline, CDR1 is SQVTM and CDR2 is ANQGSEA. This CDR3 comprises 15 residues. Trimming took 0 bases from V and 3 from J, leaving 14 bases between them. This CDR3 is CSVEDWGIGDYGYTF. The CDR3 DNA sequence: TGCAGCGTTGAAGATTGGGGGATAGGGGACTATGGCTACACCTTC.

This chain links TRBV7-9 with TRBJ2-7; D is possibly TRBD2 (6 bases). The germline CDR1 and CDR2 sequences are SEHNR and FQNEAQ (reference sequence). CDR3 length: 13 residues. Trimming removed 3 bases from V and 6 bases from J, with 12 bases in between. CDR3 sequence: CASSLRGRGEQYF. CDR3 coding DNA: TGTGCCAGCAGCTTGCGGGGCCGAGGCGAGCAGTACTTC. The full variable domain, rest sourced from reference TRBV7-9 and TRBJ2-7, is DTGVSQNPRHKITKRGQNVTFRCDPISEHNRLYWYRQTLGQGPEFLTYFQNEAQLEKSRLLSDRFSAERPKGSFSTLEIQRTEQGDSAMYLCASSLRGRGEQYFGPGTRLTVT.

This clonotype was seen ten or more times. V gene TRBV7-2 combines with J gene TRBJ1-2; D gene unclear. This CDR3 contains 13 residues. Germline assignment: CDR1 SGHTA and CDR2 FQGNSA. Trimming took 3 bases from V and 8 from J, leaving 13 bases between them. This CDR3 is CASSLEGAIGYTF. CDR3 bases: TGTGCCAGCAGCTTGGAGGGCGCGATCGGCTACACCTTC.

The rearrangement uses TRBV2 and TRBJ2-7, with 8 bases fitting TRBD1. The germline gives CDR1 SNHLY, CDR2 FYNNEI. This CDR3 contains 14 residues. Unmatched junction bases numbered 5, after V lost 5 bases and J lost 2 bases. CDR3 sequence (DNA): TGTGCCAGCAGTTTATTCAGGGGGCCCTACGAGCAGTACTTC. This gives the protein CASSLFRGPYEQYF. The whole variable domain, remainder taken from reference TRBV2 and TRBJ2-7, is EPEVTQTPSHQVTQMGQEVILRCVPISNHLYFYWYRQILGQKVEFLVSFYNNEISEKSEIFDDQFSVERPDGSNFTLKIRSTKLEDSAMYFCASSLFRGPYEQYFGPGTRLTVT.

The rearrangement uses TRBV25-1 and TRBJ1-1; no clear D. The CDR3 runs 15 residues. The germline CDR1 and CDR2 sequences are MGHDK and SYGVNS. V was pared by 8 bases and J by 0 bases, with 16 bases between. CDR3 protein: CASSPSGEMNTEAFF. The CDR3 nucleotides are TGTGCCAGCTCACCTAGCGGCGAAATGAACACTGAAGCTTTCTTT.

Details on this clonotype: It may be a read error: a sequence one base away is much more abundant. V and J are TRBV20-1 and TRBJ2-7, with TRBD2 as a possible D gene (5 bases). The germline V gene encodes CDR1 DFQATT and CDR2 SNEGSKA (reference sequence). CDR3 size: 13 residues. The V end lost 3 bases, the J end lost 4 bases, and 13 bases lay between the germline ends. The chain's CDR3 is CSARLELGYEQYF. Written as DNA, the CDR3 is TGCAGTGCTAGGTTGGAACTAGGGTACGAGCAGTACTTC.

J is TRBJ2-2 and V is TRBV19; D is unresolved. The length of the CDR3 is 15 residues. Germline V gene data show CDR1 as LNHDA and CDR2 as SQIVND (reference sequence). Trimming left V 5 bases short and J 4 bases short, with 14 bases between. Here the CDR3 DNA reads TGTGCCAGTAGTCCCCGACACCGCAGCACCGGGGAGCTGTTTTTT. Translating gives CASSPRHRSTGELFF.